The TCR beta chain described here comes from a study of blood T cell repertoires in COVID-19. Study at large: COVID-19 samples from acute and convalescent phases originated in the United States, Italy and Spain.

The V gene's germline CDR1 is LGHDT and CDR2 YNNKEL (reference sequence). After removal of 1 base from V and 2 bases from J, the junction contained 13 bases not matched to a gene. This CDR3 region has 20 residues. Method: immunoSEQ multiplex PCR; TCRdb's copy keeps in-frame clones and lacks some. The sample carries 200,000 to 250,000 clones, more than 80% recorded once. The material sequenced was PBMCs or T cells enriched from blood (not recorded which). This TCR was sampled from a man aged 40-49 years who had recovered from COVID-19. This sequence joins TRBV3-1 (or the pseudogene TRBV3-2) and TRBJ2-3; 12 positions agree with TRBD2. The CDR3 protein is CASSQGTSGAFLINTDTQYF. As DNA, the CDR3 is TGTGCCAGCAGCCAAGGGACTAGCGGGGCCTTCCTAATTAACACAGATACGCAGTATTTT.